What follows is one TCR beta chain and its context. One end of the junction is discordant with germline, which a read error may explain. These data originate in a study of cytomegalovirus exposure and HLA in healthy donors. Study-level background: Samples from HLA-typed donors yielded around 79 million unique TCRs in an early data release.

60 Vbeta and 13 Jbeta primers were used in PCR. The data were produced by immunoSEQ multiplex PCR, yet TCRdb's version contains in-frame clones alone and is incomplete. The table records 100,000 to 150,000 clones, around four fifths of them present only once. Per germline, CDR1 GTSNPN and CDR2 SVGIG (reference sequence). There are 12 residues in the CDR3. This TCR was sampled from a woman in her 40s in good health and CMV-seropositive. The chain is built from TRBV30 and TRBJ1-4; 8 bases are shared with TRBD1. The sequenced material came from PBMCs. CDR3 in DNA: TGTGCCTGGAGTGTACCGCCGGGACAGGCGATTTTT. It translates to CAWSVPPGQAIF.